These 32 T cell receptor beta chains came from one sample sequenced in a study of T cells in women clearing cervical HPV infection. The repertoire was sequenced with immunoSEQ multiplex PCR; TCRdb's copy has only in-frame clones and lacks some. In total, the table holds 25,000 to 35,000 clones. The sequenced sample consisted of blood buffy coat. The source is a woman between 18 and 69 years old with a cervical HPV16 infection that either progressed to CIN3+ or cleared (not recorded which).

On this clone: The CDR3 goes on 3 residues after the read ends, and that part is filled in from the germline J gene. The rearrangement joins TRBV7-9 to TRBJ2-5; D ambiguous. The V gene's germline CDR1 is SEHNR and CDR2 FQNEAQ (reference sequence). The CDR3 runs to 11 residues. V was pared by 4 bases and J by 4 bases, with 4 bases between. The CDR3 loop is CASSSGETQYF. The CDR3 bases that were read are TGTGCCAGCAGCTCCGGAGAGACC.

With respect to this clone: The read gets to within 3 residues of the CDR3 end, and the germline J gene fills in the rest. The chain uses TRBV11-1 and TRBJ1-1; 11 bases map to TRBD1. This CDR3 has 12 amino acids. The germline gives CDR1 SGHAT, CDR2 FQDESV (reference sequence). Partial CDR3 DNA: TGTGCCAGCAGCCCGGACAGGGGGCCA. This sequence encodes CASSPDRGP. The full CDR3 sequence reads CASSPDRGPAFF.

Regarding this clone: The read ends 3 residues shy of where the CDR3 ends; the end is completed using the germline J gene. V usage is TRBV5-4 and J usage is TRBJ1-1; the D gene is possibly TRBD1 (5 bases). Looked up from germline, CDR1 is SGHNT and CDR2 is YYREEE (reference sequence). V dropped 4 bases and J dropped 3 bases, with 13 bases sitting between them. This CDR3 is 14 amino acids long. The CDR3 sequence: CASSRHGGDTEAFF. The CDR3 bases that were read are TGTGCCAGCAGCAGACACGGGGGGGACACTGAA.

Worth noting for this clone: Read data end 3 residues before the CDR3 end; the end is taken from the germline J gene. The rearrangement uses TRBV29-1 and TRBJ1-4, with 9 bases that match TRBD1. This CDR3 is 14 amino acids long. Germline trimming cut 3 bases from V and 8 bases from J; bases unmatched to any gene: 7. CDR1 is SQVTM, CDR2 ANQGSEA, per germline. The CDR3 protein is CSVEEGTGYEKLFF. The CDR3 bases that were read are TGCAGCGTTGAGGAGGGGACAGGGTACGAAAAA.

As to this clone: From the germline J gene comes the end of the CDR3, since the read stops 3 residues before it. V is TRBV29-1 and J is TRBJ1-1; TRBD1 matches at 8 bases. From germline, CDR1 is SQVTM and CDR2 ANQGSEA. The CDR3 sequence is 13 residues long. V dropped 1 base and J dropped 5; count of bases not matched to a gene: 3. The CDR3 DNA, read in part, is TGCAGCGTTGAAGTACAGGGGGAGACTGAA. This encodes CSVEVQGETE. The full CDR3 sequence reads CSVEVQGETEAFF.

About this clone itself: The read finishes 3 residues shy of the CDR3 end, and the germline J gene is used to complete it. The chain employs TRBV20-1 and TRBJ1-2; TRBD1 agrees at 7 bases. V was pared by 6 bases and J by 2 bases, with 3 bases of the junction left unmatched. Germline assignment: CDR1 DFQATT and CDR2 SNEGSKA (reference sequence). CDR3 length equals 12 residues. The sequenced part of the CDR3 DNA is TGCAGTGCACCGACAGGGAACTATGGC. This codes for CSAPTGNYG. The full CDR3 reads CSAPTGNYGYTF.

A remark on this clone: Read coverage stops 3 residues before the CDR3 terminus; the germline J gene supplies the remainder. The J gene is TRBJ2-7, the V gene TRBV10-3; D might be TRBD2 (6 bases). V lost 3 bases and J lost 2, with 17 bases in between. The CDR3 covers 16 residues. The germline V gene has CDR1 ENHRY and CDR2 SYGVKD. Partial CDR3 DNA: TGTGCCATCAGTGAAACGGAGGGCCGGCGCCCCTACGAG. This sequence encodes CAISETEGRRPYE. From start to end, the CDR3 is CAISETEGRRPYEQYF.

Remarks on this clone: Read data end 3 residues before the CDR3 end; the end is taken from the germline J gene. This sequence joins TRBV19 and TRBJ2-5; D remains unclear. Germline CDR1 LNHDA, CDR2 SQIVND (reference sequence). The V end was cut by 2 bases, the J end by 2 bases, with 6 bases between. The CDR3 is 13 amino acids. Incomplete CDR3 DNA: TGTGCCAGTAGTATAACAGTTCAAGAGACC. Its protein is CASSITVQET. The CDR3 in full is CASSITVQETQYF.

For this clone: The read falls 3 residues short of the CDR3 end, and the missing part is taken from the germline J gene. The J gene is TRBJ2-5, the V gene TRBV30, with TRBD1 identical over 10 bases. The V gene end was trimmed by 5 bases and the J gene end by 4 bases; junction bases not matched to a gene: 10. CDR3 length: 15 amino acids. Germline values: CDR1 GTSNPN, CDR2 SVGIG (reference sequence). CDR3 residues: CAWGTGQGRRETQYF. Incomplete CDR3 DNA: TGTGCCTGGGGCACGGGACAGGGGAGGAGAGAGACC.

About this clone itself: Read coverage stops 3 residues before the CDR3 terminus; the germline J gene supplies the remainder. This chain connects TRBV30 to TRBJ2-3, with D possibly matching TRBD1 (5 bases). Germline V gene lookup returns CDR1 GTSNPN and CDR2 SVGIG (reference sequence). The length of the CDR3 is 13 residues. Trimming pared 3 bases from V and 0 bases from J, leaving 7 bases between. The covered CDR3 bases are TGTGCCTGGAGCACAGGTAGCACAGATACG. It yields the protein CAWSTGSTDT. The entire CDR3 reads CAWSTGSTDTQYF.

The CDR3: CASSEAQDEQYF. The sequenced part of the CDR3 DNA is TGTGCCAGCAGTGAAGCGCAGGACGAG. The chain recombines TRBV6-1 with TRBJ2-7, with D uncertain. The CDR3 is cut off 3 residues early in the read; its end comes from the germline J gene. CDR1 and CDR2 from the germline V gene are MNHNS and SASEGT. The CDR3 has 12 residues. V lost 0 bases to trimming and J lost 5 bases, with 5 bases between them.

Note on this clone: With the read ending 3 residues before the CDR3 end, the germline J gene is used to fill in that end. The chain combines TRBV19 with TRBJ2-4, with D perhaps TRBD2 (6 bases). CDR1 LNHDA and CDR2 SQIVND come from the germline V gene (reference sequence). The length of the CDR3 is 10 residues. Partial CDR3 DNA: TGTGCCAGTTCCCTCGGGGGT. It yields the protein CASSLGG. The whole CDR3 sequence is CASSLGGQYF. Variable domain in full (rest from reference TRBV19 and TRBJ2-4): DGGITQSPKYLFRKEGQNVTLSCEQNLNHDAMYWYRQDPGQGLRLIYYSQIVNDFQKGDIAEGYSVSREKKESFPLTVTSAQKNPTAFYLCASSLGGQYFGAGTRLSVL.

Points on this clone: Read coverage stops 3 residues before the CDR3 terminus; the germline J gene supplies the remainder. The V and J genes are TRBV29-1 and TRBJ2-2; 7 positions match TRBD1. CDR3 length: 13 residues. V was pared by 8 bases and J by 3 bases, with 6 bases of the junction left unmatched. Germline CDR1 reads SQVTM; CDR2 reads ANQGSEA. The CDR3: CSMTGFDTGELFF. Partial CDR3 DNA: TGCAGCATGACAGGGTTTGACACCGGGGAG.

This CDR3 is CASSRGASQGSGEKLFF. The sequenced CDR3 bases are TGTGCCAGTAGTCGAGGGGCCTCACAGGGAAGCGGAGAAAAA. The V call is TRBV19, the J call TRBJ1-4; tentatively, D is TRBD1 (6 bases). The read terminates 3 residues before the CDR3 end, so the remaining end is supplied by the germline J gene. Germline V lookup: CDR1 LNHDA, CDR2 SQIVND (reference sequence). Trimming took 5 bases from V and 8 from J, leaving 24 bases between them. This CDR3 contains 17 residues.

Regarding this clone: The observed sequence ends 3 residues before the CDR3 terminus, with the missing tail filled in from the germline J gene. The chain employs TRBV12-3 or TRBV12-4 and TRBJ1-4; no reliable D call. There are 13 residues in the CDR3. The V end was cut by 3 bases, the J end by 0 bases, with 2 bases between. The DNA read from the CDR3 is TGTGCCAGCAGTTTCACAACTAATGAAAAA. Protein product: CASSFTTNEK. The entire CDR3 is CASSFTTNEKLFF.

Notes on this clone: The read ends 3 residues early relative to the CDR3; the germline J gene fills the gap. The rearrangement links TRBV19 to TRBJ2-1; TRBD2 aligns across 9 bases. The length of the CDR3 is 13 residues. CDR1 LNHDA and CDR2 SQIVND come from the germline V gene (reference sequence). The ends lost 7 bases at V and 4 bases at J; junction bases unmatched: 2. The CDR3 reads CASTSGGYNEQFF. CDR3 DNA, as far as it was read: TGTGCCAGTACAAGCGGGGGGTACAATGAG.

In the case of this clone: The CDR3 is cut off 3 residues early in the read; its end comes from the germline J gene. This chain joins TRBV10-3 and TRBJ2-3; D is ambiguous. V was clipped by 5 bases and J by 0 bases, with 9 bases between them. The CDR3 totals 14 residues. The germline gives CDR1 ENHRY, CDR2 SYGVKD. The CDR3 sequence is CAISSSVSTDTQYF. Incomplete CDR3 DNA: TGTGCCATCAGTTCAAGCGTTAGCACAGATACG.

This CDR3 reads CASSPGLAGGETQYF. CDR3 bases read: TGTGCCAGCTCACCAGGACTAGCGGGAGGGGAGACC. The chain couples TRBV18 to TRBJ2-5, with 15 positions matching TRBD2. Coverage ceases 3 residues before the CDR3 finishes, and the germline J gene fills in the end. The CDR3 is 15 residues long. J gave up 5 bases and V 2 bases, and 0 bases lay outside the gene matches. Germline loops: CDR1 KGHSH, CDR2 LQKENI.

The sequenced part of the CDR3 DNA is TGTGCCAGCAGCCCAGGAGTTGGAGGGGGTGAG. This encodes CASSPGVGGGE. The full CDR3 protein reads CASSPGVGGGEQFF. The J gene is TRBJ2-1, the V gene TRBV7-9, with D possibly being TRBD1 or TRBD2 (6 bases each). The read halts 3 residues ahead of the CDR3 end, with the missing end drawn from the germline J gene. The germline V gene encodes CDR1 SEHNR and CDR2 FQNEAQ (reference sequence). Trimming took off 5 bases at V and 9 bases at J, with 17 bases between the two ends. The CDR3 has 14 residues.

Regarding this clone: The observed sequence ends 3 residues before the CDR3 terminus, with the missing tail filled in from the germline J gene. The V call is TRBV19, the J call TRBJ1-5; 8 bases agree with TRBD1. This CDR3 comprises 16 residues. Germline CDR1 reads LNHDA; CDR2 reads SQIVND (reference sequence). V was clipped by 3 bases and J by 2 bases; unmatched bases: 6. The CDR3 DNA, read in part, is TGTGCCAGTAGTATCACAGGGGGAGGCGGCAATCAGCCC. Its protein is CASSITGGGGNQP. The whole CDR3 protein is CASSITGGGGNQPQHF.

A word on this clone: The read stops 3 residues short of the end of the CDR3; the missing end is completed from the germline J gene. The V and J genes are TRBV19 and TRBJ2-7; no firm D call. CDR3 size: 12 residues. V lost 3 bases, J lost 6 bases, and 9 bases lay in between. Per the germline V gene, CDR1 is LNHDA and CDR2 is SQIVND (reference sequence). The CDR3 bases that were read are TGTGCCAGTAGTATCCCCTATGGCGAG. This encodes CASSIPYGE. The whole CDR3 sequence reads CASSIPYGEQYF.

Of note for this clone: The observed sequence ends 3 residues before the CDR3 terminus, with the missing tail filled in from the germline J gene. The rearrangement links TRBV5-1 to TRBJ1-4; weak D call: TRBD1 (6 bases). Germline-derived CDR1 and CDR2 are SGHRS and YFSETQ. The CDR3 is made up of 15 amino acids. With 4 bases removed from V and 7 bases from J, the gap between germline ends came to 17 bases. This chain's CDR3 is CASSTGSRVGEKLFF. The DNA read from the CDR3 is TGCGCCAGCAGCACAGGGAGCCGCGTGGGTGAAAAA.

The sequenced CDR3 bases are TGTGCCAGCTCAGCTAACAGCGAG. Protein: CASSANSE. From start to end, the CDR3 is CASSANSEQYF. The gene calls are TRBV18 and TRBJ2-7; D not resolved. The observed sequence ends 3 residues before the CDR3 terminus, with the missing tail filled in from the germline J gene. The CDR3 has 11 residues. V was clipped by 5 bases and J by 6 bases, with 8 bases between them. The germline V gene encodes CDR1 KGHSH and CDR2 LQKENI.

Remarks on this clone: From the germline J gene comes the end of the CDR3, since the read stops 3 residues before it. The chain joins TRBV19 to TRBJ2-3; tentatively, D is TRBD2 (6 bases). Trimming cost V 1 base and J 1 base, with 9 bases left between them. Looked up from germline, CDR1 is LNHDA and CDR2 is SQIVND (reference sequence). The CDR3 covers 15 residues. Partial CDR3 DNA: TGTGCCAGTAGTATAGGGCGGGATCGCACAGATACG. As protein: CASSIGRDRTDT. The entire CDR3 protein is CASSIGRDRTDTQYF.

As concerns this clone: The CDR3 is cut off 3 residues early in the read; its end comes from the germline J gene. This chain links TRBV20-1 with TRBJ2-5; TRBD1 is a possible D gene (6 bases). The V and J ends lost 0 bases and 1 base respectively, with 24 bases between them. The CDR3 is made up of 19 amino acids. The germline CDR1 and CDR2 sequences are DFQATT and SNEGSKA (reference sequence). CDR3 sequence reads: CSAREMALTKQGPQETQYF. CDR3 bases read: TGCAGTGCTAGAGAGATGGCCCTCACGAAACAGGGACCCCAAGAGACC.

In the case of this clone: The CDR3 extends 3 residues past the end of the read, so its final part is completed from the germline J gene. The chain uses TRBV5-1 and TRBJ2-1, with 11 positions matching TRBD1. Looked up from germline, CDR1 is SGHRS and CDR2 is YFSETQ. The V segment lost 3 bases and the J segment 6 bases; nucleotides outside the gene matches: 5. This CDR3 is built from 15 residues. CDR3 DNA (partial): TGCGCCAGCAGCTCCCCCGGGACAGGGGGCAATGAG. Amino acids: CASSSPGTGGNE. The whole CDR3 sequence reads CASSSPGTGGNEQFF.

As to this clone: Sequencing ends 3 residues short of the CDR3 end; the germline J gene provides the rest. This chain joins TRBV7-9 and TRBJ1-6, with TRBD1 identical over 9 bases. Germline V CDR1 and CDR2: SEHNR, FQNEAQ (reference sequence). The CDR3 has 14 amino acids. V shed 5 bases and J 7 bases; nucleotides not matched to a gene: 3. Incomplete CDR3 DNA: TGTGCCAGCAGCCGGGACAGGGCAAATTCACCC. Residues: CASSRDRANSP. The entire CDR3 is CASSRDRANSPLHF.

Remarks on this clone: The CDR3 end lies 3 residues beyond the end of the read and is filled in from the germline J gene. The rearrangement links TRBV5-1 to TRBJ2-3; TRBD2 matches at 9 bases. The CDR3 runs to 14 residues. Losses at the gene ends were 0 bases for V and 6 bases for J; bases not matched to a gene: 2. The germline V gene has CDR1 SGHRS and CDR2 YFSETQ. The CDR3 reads CASSLVAGVDTQYF. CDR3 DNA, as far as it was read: TGCGCCAGCAGCTTGGTAGCGGGAGTGGATACG.

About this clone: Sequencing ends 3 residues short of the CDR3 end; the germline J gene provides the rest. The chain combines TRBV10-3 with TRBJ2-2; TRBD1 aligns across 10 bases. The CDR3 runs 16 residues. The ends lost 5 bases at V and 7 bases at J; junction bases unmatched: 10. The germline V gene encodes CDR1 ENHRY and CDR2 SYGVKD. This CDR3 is CAISPPGQGRIGELFF. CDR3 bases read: TGTGCCATCAGTCCCCCGGGACAGGGGAGGATCGGGGAG.

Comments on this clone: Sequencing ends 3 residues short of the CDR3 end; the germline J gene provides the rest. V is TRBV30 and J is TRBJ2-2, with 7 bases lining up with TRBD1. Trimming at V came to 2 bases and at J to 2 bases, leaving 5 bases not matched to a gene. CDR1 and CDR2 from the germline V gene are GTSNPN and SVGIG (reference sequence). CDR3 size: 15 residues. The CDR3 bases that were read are TGTGCCTGGAGTAAAGGGGGCCGCAACACCGGGGAG. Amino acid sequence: CAWSKGGRNTGE. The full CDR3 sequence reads CAWSKGGRNTGELFF.

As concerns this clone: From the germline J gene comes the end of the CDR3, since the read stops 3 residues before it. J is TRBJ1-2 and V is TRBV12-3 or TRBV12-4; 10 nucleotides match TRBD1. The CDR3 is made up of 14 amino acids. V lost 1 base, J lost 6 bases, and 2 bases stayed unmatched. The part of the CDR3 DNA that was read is TGTGCCAGCAGTTTAGGGGACAGGGGCCATGGC. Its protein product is CASSLGDRGHG. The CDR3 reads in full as CASSLGDRGHGYTF.

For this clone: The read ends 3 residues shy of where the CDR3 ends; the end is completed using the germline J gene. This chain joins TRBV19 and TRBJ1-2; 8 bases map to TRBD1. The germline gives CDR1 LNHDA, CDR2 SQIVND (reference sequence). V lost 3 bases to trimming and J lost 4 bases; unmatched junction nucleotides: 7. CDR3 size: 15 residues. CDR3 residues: CASSIGQGISYGYTF. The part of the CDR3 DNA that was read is TGTGCCAGTAGTATCGGACAGGGTATTTCCTATGGC.